The rows below give T cell receptor beta chains drawn from one sample of a study of T-cell memory formation after mild COVID-19. A single record per CDR3 protein comes from TCRdb applying MiXCR to the 5' RACE reads. This table has about 500,000 distinct CDR3 sequences, roughly 21% appearing once. The sequenced sample was PBMCs or a T cell subset sorted from them (not recorded which). The receptors come from an adult woman who had mild COVID-19 (a few samples of this study predate the infection). Cell type and time point are not known. CDR3s include the opening cysteine and the closing phenylalanine or tryptophan. The D gene is left open where the match is weak. The listing skips clone size in some rows; elsewhere it reads once, few, many or a size class.

clone size	D gene	V gene	J gene	CDR3 DNA	CDR3 protein
-	-	TRBV4-1	TRBJ2-3	TGCGCCAGCAGCCAAGTGTACACAGATACGCAGTATTTT	CASSQVYTDTQYF
-	-	TRBV27	TRBJ2-5	TGTGCCAGCAGTTTATCAGGACAGTCCCAGGACCAGTACTTC	CASSLSGQSQDQYF
once	TRBD2	TRBV19	TRBJ2-2	TGTGCCAGTAGCCCCTCCTTACTAGCGCTCTTACCAGGGGAGCTGTTTTTT	CASSPSLLALLPGELFF
-	TRBD1	TRBV7-2	TRBJ2-1	TGTGCCAGCAGCTTAGTAAAGGTGGCAGGGGGCATCTCCTACAATGAGCAGTTCTTC	CASSLVKVAGGISYNEQFF
many	TRBD1	TRBV29-1	TRBJ2-7	TGCAGCGTTCGAGATTGGGACAGGGAAGACTACGAGCAGTACTTC	CSVRDWDREDYEQYF
few	-	TRBV9	TRBJ1-6	TGTGCCAGCAGCGTAGTTAGGGACAATTCACCCCTCCACTTT	CASSVVRDNSPLHF
-	TRBD1	TRBV7-3	TRBJ1-5	TGTGCCAGCAGCCAGGGGGGGGAGGGACAGCCCCAGCATTTT	CASSQGGEGQPQHF
few	-	TRBV20-1	TRBJ2-1	TGCAGTGCTAGAGACCTCGCAGCGAACAATGAGCAGTTCTTC	CSARDLAANNEQFF
once	-	TRBV24-1	TRBJ2-3	TGTGCCACCAGTACGTTGGATACGCAGTATTTT	CATSTLDTQYF
many	-	TRBV5-1	TRBJ2-1	TGCGCCAGCAGCTTGGACGGGAGCAGTCACAATGAGCAGTTCTTC	CASSLDGSSHNEQFF
once	-	TRBV2	TRBJ1-4	TGTGCCAGCAGTGAACAGGATGAAAAACTGTTTTTT	CASSEQDEKLFF
-	TRBD1	TRBV7-2	TRBJ2-5	TGTGCCAGCAGCTTTAGGGGGACAGGGGACCAAGAGACCCAGTACTTC	CASSFRGTGDQETQYF
few	TRBD1	TRBV5-1	TRBJ2-7	TGCGCCAGCAGCTACGGGACAGACGACTACGAGCAGTACTTC	CASSYGTDDYEQYF
many	-	TRBV20-1	TRBJ2-7	TGCAGTGCTAGAGATCAGCGGCGAGGCTCCTACGAGCAGTACTTC	CSARDQRRGSYEQYF
-	TRBD2	TRBV25-1	TRBJ2-7	TGTGCCAGCAGTAACGGACTAGCGGAAGATAGCTCCTACGAGCAGTACTTC	CASSNGLAEDSSYEQYF
few	-	TRBV24-1	TRBJ2-7	TGTGCCACCAGTGCGGGGGACGAGCAGTACTTC	CATSAGDEQYF
-	TRBD1	TRBV20-1	TRBJ1-2	TGCAGTGCTAGTAGACAGGGAGGTAACTATGGCTACACCTTC	CSASRQGGNYGYTF
few	-	TRBV20-1	TRBJ1-4	TGCAGTGCTAGAGCCACCACAGGTTATAATGAAAAACTGTTTTTT	CSARATTGYNEKLFF
many	-	TRBV15	TRBJ2-7	TGTGCCACCAGCAGAGATGGCGAGTACGAGCAGTACTTC	CATSRDGEYEQYF
-	TRBD2	TRBV7-7	TRBJ2-2	TGTGCCAGCCCAGGACCCATCCCTAGCGGGGGAAACACCGGGGAGCTGTTTTTT	CASPGPIPSGGNTGELFF
few	-	TRBV5-5	TRBJ2-7	TGTGCCAGCAGCCCTGAGACCACCTACGAGCAGTACTTC	CASSPETTYEQYF
-	TRBD1	TRBV5-1	TRBJ2-1	TGCGCCAGCAGCTTGGCCCCAGACAGGGTCGATGAGCAGTTCTTC	CASSLAPDRVDEQFF
few	-	TRBV12-3/TRBV12-4	TRBJ2-1	TGTGCCAGCAGTTTAGACGGGACAAGCAGGGAGCAGTTCTTC	CASSLDGTSREQFF
few	TRBD1	TRBV4-1	TRBJ2-7	TGCGCCAGCAGCCAAGGGACAGGGAGAGGCTACGAGCAGTACTTC	CASSQGTGRGYEQYF
few	-	TRBV6-5	TRBJ2-3	TGTGCCAGCAGTTACTCCCCGGAGTGGGGGGTCTATACGCAGTATTTT	CASSYSPEWGVYTQYF
-	TRBD1	TRBV7-9	TRBJ1-1	TGTGCCAGCAGCTTTGAGGGACAGGGGCGAGATAGCACTGAAGCTTTCTTT	CASSFEGQGRDSTEAFF
-	-	TRBV7-6	TRBJ1-2	TGTGCCAGCAGCTTAGAAGTCGGCGGCGGCTACACCTTC	CASSLEVGGGYTF
-	TRBD1	TRBV5-6	TRBJ1-1	TGTGCCAGCAGCTTTTGGACAGGGGCCACTGAAGCTTTCTTT	CASSFWTGATEAFF
few	-	TRBV3-1	TRBJ1-6	TGTGCCAGCAGCCAAGCCCCTTCAGGGTTGGGTTCACCCCTCCACTTT	CASSQAPSGLGSPLHF
few	TRBD1	TRBV30	TRBJ2-3	TGTGCCTGGTCACAGGGGGAAGATACGCAGTATTTT	CAWSQGEDTQYF
-	-	TRBV6-5	TRBJ2-1	TGTGCCAGCAGTAACCTGCTCAATGAGCAGTTCTTC	CASSNLLNEQFF
few	-	TRBV20-1	TRBJ2-6	TGCAGTGCTATGGGCGGGGCCAACGTCCTGACTTTC	CSAMGGANVLTF
few	-	TRBV10-3	TRBJ2-3	TGTGCCATCAGTGATAAGGCAGGCACAGATACGCAGTATTTT	CAISDKAGTDTQYF
few	TRBD1	TRBV12-3/TRBV12-4	TRBJ2-1	TGTGCCAGCAGTCAACAGGGGCAGAGCTACAATGAGCAGTTCTTC	CASSQQGQSYNEQFF
few	TRBD1	TRBV6-2/TRBV6-3	TRBJ2-1	TGTGCCAGCAGTTACTCGATTCAGACAGGGGGCAATGAGCAGTTCTTC	CASSYSIQTGGNEQFF
-	-	TRBV20-1	TRBJ2-1	TGCAGTGCTACTAGGGGAGCCGATGAGCAGTTCTTC	CSATRGADEQFF
-	-	TRBV2	TRBJ2-4	TGTGCCAGCAGTGATAGGGTTGTGATTCAGTACTTC	CASSDRVVIQYF
few	-	TRBV20-1	TRBJ1-1	TGCAGTGTCGACACTCGGTTGAACACTGAAGCTTTCTTT	CSVDTRLNTEAFF
few	TRBD2	TRBV7-9	TRBJ2-3	TGTGCCAGCAGCTTCAATTTCCGGCTAGCGGGAGCAGAGGGCACAGATACGCAGTATTTT	CASSFNFRLAGAEGTDTQYF
-	-	TRBV19	TRBJ2-7	TGTGCCAGTAGTATTGAAAAGGGGAATGGCGAGCAGTACTTC	CASSIEKGNGEQYF
few	TRBD2	TRBV5-1	TRBJ2-7	TGCGCCAGCAGCCCCGGATCTAGCGGGAGCTACGAGCAGTACTTC	CASSPGSSGSYEQYF
-	TRBD1	TRBV27	TRBJ2-1	TGTGCCAGCAGTTTATTTGGCCGGGGACAGGAGAAGAATGAGCAGTTCTTC	CASSLFGRGQEKNEQFF
few	-	TRBV12-3/TRBV12-4	TRBJ1-4	TGTGCCAGCAGTTATAACAGCGCAACTAATGAAAAACTGTTTTTT	CASSYNSATNEKLFF
few	-	TRBV7-2	TRBJ2-7	TGTGCCAGCAGCTTAGGGGGCCTATTTGTAAGCTACGAGCAGTACTTC	CASSLGGLFVSYEQYF
-	TRBD1	TRBV24-1	TRBJ2-4	TGTGCCACCAGTGATGGGGGACAGGGAGAAAACATTCAGTACTTC	CATSDGGQGENIQYF
few	-	TRBV7-2	TRBJ2-2	TGTGCCAGCAGCTTCTCCTTAACAAGTTCCGGGGAGCTGTTTTTT	CASSFSLTSSGELFF
-	-	TRBV7-9	TRBJ1-5	TGTGCCAGCAGCCACGACACAGTCTATCAGCCCCAGCATTTT	CASSHDTVYQPQHF